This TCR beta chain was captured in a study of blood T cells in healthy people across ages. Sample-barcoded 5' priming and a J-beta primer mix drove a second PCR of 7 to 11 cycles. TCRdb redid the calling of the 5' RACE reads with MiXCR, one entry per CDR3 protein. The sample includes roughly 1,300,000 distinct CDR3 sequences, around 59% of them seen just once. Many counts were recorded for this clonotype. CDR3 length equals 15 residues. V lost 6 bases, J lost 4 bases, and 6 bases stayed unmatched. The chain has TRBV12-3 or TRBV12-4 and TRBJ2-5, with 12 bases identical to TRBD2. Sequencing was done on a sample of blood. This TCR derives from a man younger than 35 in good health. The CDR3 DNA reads TGTGCCAGCAGCCGGACTAGCGGGGCAGGAGAGACCCAGTACTTC. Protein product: CASSRTSGAGETQYF.